This T cell receptor beta chain is drawn from a study of OX40 agonist ivuxolimab in advanced cancers. The data were produced by immunoSEQ multiplex PCR, yet TCRdb's version contains in-frame clones alone and is incomplete. Among roughly 87,000 clones listed, roughly nine tenths were seen once. V was pared by 0 bases and J by 2 bases, with 9 bases between. The CDR3 has 15 amino acids. CDR1 LGHNA and CDR2 YNFKEQ come from the germline V gene. The genes are TRBV4-2 and TRBJ2-3; the D gene is possibly TRBD1 (5 bases). This clonotype was obtained from an adult with an advanced solid tumor such as melanoma, head and neck, liver or kidney cancer. Here the sequenced sample was CD4+ or CD8+ T cells sorted from blood, taken in a trial of the OX40 agonist ivuxolimab. The CDR3 DNA sequence: TGTGCCAGCAGCCAAGAGCAGGGAATCACAGATACGCAGTATTTT. This gives the protein CASSQEQGITDTQYF.